One sample yielded the 14 T cell receptor beta chains listed below, sequenced in a study of control samples from healthy donors and cancer patients. The data were produced by immunoSEQ multiplex PCR, yet TCRdb's version contains in-frame clones alone and is incomplete. The data contain about 100,000 clones, about 90% of them singletons. Sequencing input: blood. The receptors were sampled from a woman aged 45-60 years in good health.

The chain has TRBV7-9 and TRBJ2-1; no reliable D call. The CDR3 covers 17 residues. Trimming pared 0 bases from V and 1 base from J, leaving 13 bases between. The V gene's germline CDR1 is SEHNR and CDR2 FQNEAQ (reference sequence). As DNA, the CDR3 is TGTGCCAGCAGCTTAGCGCAGGCAGCTTTTTCCTACAATGAGCAGTTCTTC. It encodes CASSLAQAAFSYNEQFF. The complete variable domain, with remaining parts taken from reference TRBV7-9 and TRBJ2-1, reads DTGVSQNPRHKITKRGQNVTFRCDPISEHNRLYWYRQTLGQGPEFLTYFQNEAQLEKSRLLSDRFSAERPKGSFSTLEIQRTEQGDSAMYLCASSLAQAAFSYNEQFFGPGTRLTVL.

This chain links TRBV18 with TRBJ2-1; D might be TRBD2 (5 bases). Germline V CDR1 and CDR2: KGHSH, LQKENI. Trimming left V 2 bases short and J 7 bases short, with 18 bases between. The CDR3 spans 16 residues. The CDR3 DNA follows: TGTGCCAGCTCACCATTTGACTTACTAGTGCGGAATGAGCAGTTCTTC. Translating it yields CASSPFDLLVRNEQFF.

This chain uses TRBV5-8 with TRBJ2-4; 8 nucleotides line up with TRBD2. The length of the CDR3 is 17 residues. Germline V gene data show CDR1 as SGHTS and CDR2 as YDEGEE. After removal of 0 bases from V and 0 bases from J, the junction contained 5 bases not matched to a gene. CDR3 loop: CASSLGLALLAKNIQYF. The CDR3 DNA sequence: TGTGCCAGCAGCTTGGGACTAGCGCTTCTAGCCAAAAACATTCAGTACTTC.

V gene TRBV6-6 combines with J gene TRBJ1-5; no reliable D call. V dropped 7 bases and J dropped 5 bases, with 15 bases sitting between them. Germline V lookup: CDR1 MNHNY, CDR2 SVGAGI (reference sequence). This CDR3 region has 14 residues. The CDR3 is CASIGDGPDQPQHF. CDR3 coding DNA: TGTGCCAGCATAGGAGATGGTCCCGATCAGCCCCAGCATTTT.

The rearrangement links TRBV7-3 to TRBJ2-1; TRBD2 might be the D (5 bases). Trimming pared 5 bases from V and 9 bases from J, leaving 14 bases between. Germline CDR1 and CDR2: SGHTA and FQGTGA. The CDR3 loop spans 13 amino acids. The CDR3 here is CASSRDYPSEQFF. The CDR3 nucleotides are TGTGCCAGCAGCCGCGACTACCCCTCTGAGCAGTTCTTC. Combining the CDR3 with reference TRBV7-3 and TRBJ2-1 gives the whole variable domain GAGVSQTPSNKVTEKGKYVELRCDPISGHTALYWYRQSLGQGPEFLIYFQGTGAADDSGLPNDRFFAVRPEGSVSTLKIQRTERGDSAVYLCASSRDYPSEQFFGPGTRLTVL.

V is TRBV11-2 and J is TRBJ2-7, with D perhaps given as TRBD1 or TRBD2 (6 bases each). This CDR3 spans 14 amino acids. V gave up 4 bases and J gave up 6 bases, with 16 bases separating them. The germline gives CDR1 SGHAT, CDR2 FQNNGV. CDR3 residues: CASSWSPGAGEQYF. CDR3 nucleotide sequence: TGTGCCAGCAGCTGGTCCCCGGGGGCGGGCGAGCAGTACTTC.

The chain combines TRBV27 with TRBJ2-1; 8 bases align to TRBD2. Germline V gives CDR1 MNHEY, CDR2 SMNVEV (reference sequence). The CDR3 extends over 17 amino acids. Trimming at V came to 0 bases and at J to 3 bases, leaving 7 bases not matched to a gene. Written as DNA, the CDR3 is TGTGCCAGCAGTTTATCGGCGACTAGCGAGATCTACAATGAGCAGTTCTTC. Protein: CASSLSATSEIYNEQFF.

This chain connects TRBV7-9 to TRBJ2-2; 7 nucleotides agree with TRBD1. The trim removed 3 bases at V and 3 bases at J, leaving 4 bases unmatched. Germline-derived CDR1 and CDR2 are SEHNR and FQNEAQ (reference sequence). The CDR3 extends over 15 amino acids. As DNA, the CDR3 is TGTGCCAGCAGCTTCGCCGACAGGGACACCGGGGAGCTGTTTTTT. It translates to CASSFADRDTGELFF.

The chain has TRBV6-2 or TRBV6-3 and TRBJ2-1; no reliable D call. Germline assignment: CDR1 MNHEY and CDR2 SVGEGT. CDR3 length: 11 residues. Trimming removed 6 bases from V and 12 bases from J, with 12 bases in between. The CDR3 sequence is CASSHGTGQFF. The CDR3 coding sequence is TGTGCCAGCAGCCACGGCACTGGGCAGTTCTTC.

The chain employs TRBV6-2 or TRBV6-3 and TRBJ2-3; no reliable D call. The V and J ends lost 3 bases and 0 bases respectively, with 7 bases between them. Germline values: CDR1 MNHEY, CDR2 SVGEGT. The length of the CDR3 is 14 residues. The CDR3 loop reads CASSYIGSTDTQYF. CDR3 DNA: TGTGCCAGCAGTTATATCGGGAGCACAGATACGCAGTATTTT.

As DNA, the CDR3 is TGCGCCAGCAGCTTGTTACCAACGGGGGCTCGGCCCTACGAGCAGTACGTC. Residues: CASSLLPTGARPYEQYV. The V and J genes are TRBV5-1 and TRBJ2-7, with D possibly called TRBD1 or TRBD2 (6 bases each). Germline loops: CDR1 SGHRS, CDR2 YFSETQ. Trimming stripped 1 base from V and 2 bases from J, with 19 bases between. This CDR3 contains 17 residues.

The sample holds one count of this clone. V usage is TRBV4-3 and J usage is TRBJ1-5; no clear D. CDR1 and CDR2 from the germline V gene are LGHNA and YSLEER. The CDR3 contains 14 residues. The V and J ends lost 0 bases and 8 bases respectively, with 11 bases between them. Here the CDR3 DNA reads TGCGCCAGCAGCCAAGATCGAACGGGGAAGCCCCAGCATTTT. It encodes CASSQDRTGKPQHF.

This clone appeared once. This sequence joins TRBV3-1 (or the pseudogene TRBV3-2) and TRBJ2-3, with D tentatively TRBD1 (6 bases). Trimming took off 4 bases at V and 5 bases at J, with 13 bases between the two ends. Germline loops: CDR1 LGHDT, CDR2 YNNKEL (reference sequence). The CDR3 spans 14 residues. The CDR3 DNA reads TGTGCCAGCAGCCTGCAGGGGAGCGGAGATACGCAGTATTTT. It is translated as CASSLQGSGDTQYF.

The chain uses TRBV6-2 or TRBV6-3 and TRBJ2-3, with 9 bases matching TRBD2. Germline CDR1 MNHEY, CDR2 SVGEGT. V lost 5 bases to trimming and J lost 4 bases; unmatched junction nucleotides: 16. The CDR3 totals 18 residues. CDR3 nucleotide sequence: TGTGCCAGCAGTCCGGGCCACGGTAGCGGGAGCCTCTCAGATACGCAGTATTTT. Translated: CASSPGHGSGSLSDTQYF.